This T cell receptor (beta chain) was identified during a study of CD8 T cells in ankylosing spondylitis. General study findings and limits: What seemed typical of ankylosing spondylitis blood was a TCR beta motif built from several highly homologous variants. Researchers reportedly found disease-linked clones significantly enriched in matched ankylosing spondylitis synovial fluid. Reactive arthritis synovial fluid and blood previously showed some of these motif variants. Clones that were linked to disease were CD8+ and were relatively rare in peripheral blood.

TCRdb reprocessed the 5' RACE reads via MiXCR and lists one record per CDR3 protein. The profile shows 150,000 to 200,000 distinct CDR3 sequences, 13% of them singletons. In this sample, this clonotype turned up many times. Its antigen is unidentified. This TCR was sampled from a female donor with ankylosing spondylitis or in good health (not recorded which). The sequenced material came from blood, either unsorted or a sorted T cell fraction (not recorded which).

CDR3 residues: CASSLQGGDGDTQYF. In DNA, the CDR3 is TGCGCCAGCAGCTTACAGGGAGGAGATGGAGATACGCAGTATTTT. The chain is built from TRBV5-1 and TRBJ2-3, with D perhaps being TRBD1 or TRBD2 (6 bases each). V dropped 2 bases and J dropped 5 bases, with 15 bases sitting between them. CDR1 and CDR2 from the germline V gene are SGHRS and YFSETQ. The CDR3 is 15 residues long.